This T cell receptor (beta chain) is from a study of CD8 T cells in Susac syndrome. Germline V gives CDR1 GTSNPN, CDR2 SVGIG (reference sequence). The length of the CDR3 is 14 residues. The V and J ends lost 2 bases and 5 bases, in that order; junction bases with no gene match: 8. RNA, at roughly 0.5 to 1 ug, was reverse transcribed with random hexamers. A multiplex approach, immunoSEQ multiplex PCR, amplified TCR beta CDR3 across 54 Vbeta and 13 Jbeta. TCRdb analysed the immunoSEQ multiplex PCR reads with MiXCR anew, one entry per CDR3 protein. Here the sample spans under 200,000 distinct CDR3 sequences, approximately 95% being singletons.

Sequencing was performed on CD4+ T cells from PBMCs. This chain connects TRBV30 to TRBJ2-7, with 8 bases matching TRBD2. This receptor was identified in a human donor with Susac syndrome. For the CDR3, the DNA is TGTGCCTGGAGTAGCGGACTAGCCCTAGACGAGCAGTACTTC. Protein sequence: CAWSSGLALDEQYF.